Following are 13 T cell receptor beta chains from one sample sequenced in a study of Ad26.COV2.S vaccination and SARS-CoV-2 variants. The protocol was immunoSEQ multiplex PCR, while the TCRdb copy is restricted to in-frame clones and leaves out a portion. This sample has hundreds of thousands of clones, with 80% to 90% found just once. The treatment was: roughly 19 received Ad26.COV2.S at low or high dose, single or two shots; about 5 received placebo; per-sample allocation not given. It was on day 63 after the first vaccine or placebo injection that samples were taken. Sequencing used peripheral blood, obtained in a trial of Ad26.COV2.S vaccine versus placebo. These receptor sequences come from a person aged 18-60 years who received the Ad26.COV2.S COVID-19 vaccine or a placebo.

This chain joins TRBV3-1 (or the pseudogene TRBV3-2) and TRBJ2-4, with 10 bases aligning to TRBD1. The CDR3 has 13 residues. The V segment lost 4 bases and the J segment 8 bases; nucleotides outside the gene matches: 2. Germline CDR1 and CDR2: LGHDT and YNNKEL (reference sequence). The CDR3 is CASSRDRGDIQYF. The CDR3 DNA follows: TGTGCCAGCAGCCGGGACAGGGGCGACATTCAGTACTTC.

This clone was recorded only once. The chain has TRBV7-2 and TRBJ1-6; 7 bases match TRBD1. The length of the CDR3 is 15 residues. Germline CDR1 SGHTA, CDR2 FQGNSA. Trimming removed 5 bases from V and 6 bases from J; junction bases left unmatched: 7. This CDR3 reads CASSLRGRSNSPLHF. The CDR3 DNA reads TGTGCCAGCAGCCTCAGGGGGAGGAGTAATTCACCCCTCCACTTT.

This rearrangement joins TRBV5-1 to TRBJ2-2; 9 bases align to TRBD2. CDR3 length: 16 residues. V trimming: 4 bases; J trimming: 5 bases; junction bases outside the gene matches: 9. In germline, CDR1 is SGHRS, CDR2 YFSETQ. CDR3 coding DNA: TGCGCCAGCAGCGGCACGACGGGACTAGCAACCGGGGAGCTGTTTTTT. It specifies CASSGTTGLATGELFF.

This chain's CDR3 is CASSQDWATGEAFF. CDR3 in DNA: TGTGCCAGCAGCCAAGATTGGGCGACAGGGGAAGCTTTCTTT. The genes are TRBV14 and TRBJ1-1; 7 nucleotides agree with TRBD1. There are 14 residues in the CDR3. V was pared by 0 bases and J by 8 bases, with 6 bases of the junction left unmatched. Per the germline V gene, CDR1 is SGHDN and CDR2 is FVKESK.

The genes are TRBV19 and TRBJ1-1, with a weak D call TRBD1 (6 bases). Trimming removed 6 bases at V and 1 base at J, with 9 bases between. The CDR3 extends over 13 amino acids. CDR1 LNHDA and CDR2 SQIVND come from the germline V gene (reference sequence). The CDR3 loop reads CASRQDRNTEAFF. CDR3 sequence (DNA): TGTGCCAGTAGACAGGACAGGAACACTGAAGCTTTCTTT.

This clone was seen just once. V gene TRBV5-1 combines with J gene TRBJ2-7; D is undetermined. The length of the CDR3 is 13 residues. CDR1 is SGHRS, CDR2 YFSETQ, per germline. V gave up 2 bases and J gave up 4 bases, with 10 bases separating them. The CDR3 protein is CASSFVRSYEQYF. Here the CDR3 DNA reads TGCGCCAGCAGCTTCGTCAGAAGTTACGAGCAGTACTTC.

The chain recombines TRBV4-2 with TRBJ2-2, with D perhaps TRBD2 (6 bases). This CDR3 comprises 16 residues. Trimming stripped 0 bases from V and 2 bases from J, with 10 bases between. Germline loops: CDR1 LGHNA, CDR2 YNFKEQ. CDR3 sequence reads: CASSQEVGLNTGELFF. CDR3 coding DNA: TGTGCCAGCAGCCAAGAGGTGGGACTTAACACCGGGGAGCTGTTTTTT.

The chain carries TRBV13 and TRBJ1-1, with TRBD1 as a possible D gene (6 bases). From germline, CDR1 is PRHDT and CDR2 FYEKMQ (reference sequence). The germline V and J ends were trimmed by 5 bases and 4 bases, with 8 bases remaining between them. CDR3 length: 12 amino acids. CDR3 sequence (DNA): TGTGCCAGCAGCCGGGGGCCCACTGAAGCTTTCTTT. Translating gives CASSRGPTEAFF. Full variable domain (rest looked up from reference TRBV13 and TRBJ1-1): AAGVIQSPRHLIKEKRETATLKCYPIPRHDTVYWYQQGPGQDPQFLISFYEKMQSDKGSIPDRFSAQQFSDYHSELNMSSLELGDSALYFCASSRGPTEAFFGQGTRLTVV.

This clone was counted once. CDR3 in DNA: TGTGCCAGCAGCAAACCGGGACAGGAGACGAACACCGGGGAGCTGTTTTTT. Its protein is CASSKPGQETNTGELFF. The genes are TRBV9 and TRBJ2-2; 8 bases agree with TRBD1. This CDR3 contains 17 residues. V was clipped by 4 bases and J by 0 bases; unmatched bases: 8. In germline, CDR1 is SGDLS, CDR2 YYNGEE. Variable domain in full (rest from reference TRBV9 and TRBJ2-2): DSGVTQTPKHLITATGQRVTLRCSPRSGDLSVYWYQQSLDQGLQFLIQYYNGEERAKGNILERFSAQQFPDLHSELNLSSLELGDSALYFCASSKPGQETNTGELFFGEGSRLTVL.

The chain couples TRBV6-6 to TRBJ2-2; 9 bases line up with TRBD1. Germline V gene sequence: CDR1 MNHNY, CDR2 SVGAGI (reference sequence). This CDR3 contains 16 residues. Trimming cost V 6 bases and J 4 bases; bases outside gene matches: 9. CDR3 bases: TGTGCCAGCAGGGGCCCAGGGACAGGGCTCACCGGGGAGCTGTTTTTT. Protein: CASRGPGTGLTGELFF.

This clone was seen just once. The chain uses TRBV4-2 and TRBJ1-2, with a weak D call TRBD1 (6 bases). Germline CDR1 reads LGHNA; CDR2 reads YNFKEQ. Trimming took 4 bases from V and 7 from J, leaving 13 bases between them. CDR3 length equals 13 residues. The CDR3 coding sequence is TGTGCCAGCAGCCCCTTGGACAGTCTTGGCTACACCTTC. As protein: CASSPLDSLGYTF.

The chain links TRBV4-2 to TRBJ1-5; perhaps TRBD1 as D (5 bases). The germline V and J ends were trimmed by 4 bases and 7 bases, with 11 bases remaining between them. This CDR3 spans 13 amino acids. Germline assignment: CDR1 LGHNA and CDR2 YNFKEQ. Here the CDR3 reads CASSPRDGQPQHF. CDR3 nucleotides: TGTGCCAGCAGCCCGAGGGACGGACAGCCCCAGCATTTT.

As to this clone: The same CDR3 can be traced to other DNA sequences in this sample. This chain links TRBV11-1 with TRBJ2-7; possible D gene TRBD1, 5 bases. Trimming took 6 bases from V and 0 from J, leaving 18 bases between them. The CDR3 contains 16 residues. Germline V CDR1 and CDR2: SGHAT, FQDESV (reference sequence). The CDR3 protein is CASSQPQGKGSYEQYF. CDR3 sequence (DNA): TGTGCCAGCAGTCAACCCCAGGGAAAAGGCTCCTACGAGCAGTACTTC. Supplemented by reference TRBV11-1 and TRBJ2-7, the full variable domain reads EAEVAQSPRYKITEKSQAVAFWCDPISGHATLYWYRQILGQGPELLVQFQDESVVDDSQLPKDRFSAERLKGVDSTLKIQPAELGDSAMYLCASSQPQGKGSYEQYFGPGTRLTVT.